The following is a T cell receptor beta chain sequence with its context. Antigen specificity is unknown. These data originate in a study of shared clonotypes between healthy human individuals. V was clipped by 1 base and J by 4 bases; unmatched bases: 14. The germline gives CDR1 SGHAT, CDR2 FQNNGV. The CDR3 has 19 residues. The CD4+ fraction was divided into a CD45RA+ naive subset and a CD45RA-negative memory subset. Study-wide results and limits: Few donors restricted represented genetic and exposure-history diversity. Sorted-subset samples were not fully sequenced, rarefaction indicated.

The assay was immunoSEQ multiplex PCR, and TCRdb's table has in-frame clones only and misses some. The profile shows fewer than 3 million clones, 92% of them singletons. The clonotype originates from a man between 18 and 29 years old in good health. Some clones in this sample may be carry-over from other donors' samples. The chain uses TRBV11-2 and TRBJ2-7, with 12 bases that match TRBD2. Sequenced input: naive CD4+ T cells from PBMCs. The subset: CD45RA+ positively selected. The CDR3 protein is CASSLARGGTSGRGYEQYF. The CDR3 nucleotides read TGTGCCAGCAGCTTAGCCCGGGGGGGGACTAGCGGGCGCGGGTACGAGCAGTACTTC. The variable domain in full, completed from reference TRBV11-2 and TRBJ2-7, reads EAGVAQSPRYKIIEKRQSVAFWCNPISGHATLYWYQQILGQGPKLLIQFQNNGVVDDSQLPKDRFSAERLKGVDSTLKIQPAKLEDSAVYLCASSLARGGTSGRGYEQYFGPGTRLTVT.